These T cell receptor beta chains were read from a single sample in a study of blood T cell repertoires in COVID-19. TCRdb's copy holds only in-frame clones and misses some; the assay was immunoSEQ multiplex PCR. The sample consists of over 130,000 clones, roughly 80% of them appearing once. The sequenced sample was peripheral blood. The receptors derive from a man aged 45-65 years with acute or convalescent COVID-19. Both conserved end residues are part of each CDR3. D genes are given only for firm matches. The size field is filled for only some rows; it gives once, few, many or a size class.

J gene: TRBJ2-1; D gene: TRBD1; V gene: TRBV19; clone size: many; CDR3 protein: CASSMGTVYNEQFF; CDR3 DNA: TGTGCCAGTAGTATGGGGACAGTATACAATGAGCAGTTCTTC
J gene: TRBJ1-6; D gene: TRBD1; V gene: TRBV9; clone size: once; CDR3 protein: CASSRGAGTGDSPLHF; CDR3 DNA: TGTGCCAGCAGCAGAGGAGCCGGGACAGGGGATTCACCCCTCCACTTT
J gene: TRBJ2-1; D gene: TRBD2; V gene: TRBV13; clone size: NA; CDR3 protein: CASSFEPSGVDLSYNEQFF; CDR3 DNA: TGTGCCAGCAGCTTCGAGCCTAGCGGGGTCGACCTCTCCTACAATGAGCAGTTCTTC
J gene: TRBJ2-7; D gene: NA; V gene: TRBV6-5; clone size: NA; CDR3 protein: CASSRVLRDYEQYF; CDR3 DNA: TGTGCCAGCAGTAGGGTCCTCAGGGATTACGAGCAGTACTTC
J gene: TRBJ2-7; D gene: NA; V gene: TRBV7-2; clone size: medium-sized; CDR3 protein: CASSQKPGSSYEQYF; CDR3 DNA: TGTGCCAGCAGCCAGAAGCCGGGGAGCTCCTACGAGCAGTACTTC
J gene: TRBJ1-6; D gene: TRBD1; V gene: TRBV27; clone size: NA; CDR3 protein: CASSLYGTGVSPLHF; CDR3 DNA: TGTGCCAGCAGTTTATATGGGACAGGGGTTTCACCCCTCCACTTT
J gene: TRBJ1-1; D gene: NA; V gene: TRBV18; clone size: few; CDR3 protein: CASSPQRALVNTEAFF; CDR3 DNA: TGTGCCAGCTCACCTCAGAGGGCTTTGGTGAACACTGAAGCTTTCTTT
J gene: TRBJ1-4; D gene: TRBD1; V gene: TRBV5-1; clone size: few; CDR3 protein: CASSPGTDKLFF; CDR3 DNA: TGCGCCAGCAGCCCGGGGACAGATAAACTGTTTTTT
J gene: TRBJ1-4; D gene: TRBD1; V gene: TRBV3-1/TRBV3-2; clone size: NA; CDR3 protein: CASSQAGTGGNEKLFF; CDR3 DNA: TGTGCCAGCAGCCAAGCAGGGACAGGGGGAAATGAAAAACTGTTTTTT
J gene: TRBJ2-1; D gene: NA; V gene: TRBV5-1; clone size: NA; CDR3 protein: CASSRDNEQFF; CDR3 DNA: TGCGCCAGCAGCCGCGACAATGAGCAGTTCTTC
J gene: TRBJ2-5; D gene: NA; V gene: TRBV9; clone size: NA; CDR3 protein: CASSVRSGQETQYF; CDR3 DNA: TGTGCCAGCAGCGTTCGCAGCGGCCAAGAGACCCAGTACTTC
J gene: TRBJ2-7; D gene: NA; V gene: TRBV11-3; clone size: NA; CDR3 protein: CASSFTESWGLYEQYF; CDR3 DNA: TGTGCCAGCAGCTTTACGGAGTCCTGGGGGCTCTACGAGCAGTACTTC
J gene: TRBJ2-3; D gene: TRBD2; V gene: TRBV11-2; clone size: NA; CDR3 protein: CASSLALAGGPTGTQYF; CDR3 DNA: TGTGCCAGCAGCTTAGCTCTAGCGGGGGGCCCAACAGGGACGCAGTATTTT
J gene: TRBJ2-1; D gene: NA; V gene: TRBV20-1; clone size: NA; CDR3 protein: CSAAKGDEQFF; CDR3 DNA: TGCAGTGCTGCTAAGGGAGATGAGCAGTTCTTC
J gene: TRBJ1-2; D gene: NA; V gene: TRBV5-4; clone size: NA; CDR3 protein: CASSPGGSNYGYTF; CDR3 DNA: TGTGCCAGCAGCCCCGGGGGGTCTAACTATGGCTACACCTTC
J gene: TRBJ2-1; D gene: TRBD1; V gene: TRBV27; clone size: NA; CDR3 protein: CASRNKFRTGSYNEQFF; CDR3 DNA: TGTGCCAGCAGGAATAAATTTCGGACAGGGAGCTACAATGAGCAGTTCTTC
J gene: TRBJ2-2; D gene: NA; V gene: TRBV5-8; clone size: NA; CDR3 protein: CASSLWTARNTGELFF; CDR3 DNA: TGTGCCAGCAGCCTCTGGACAGCCCGGAACACCGGGGAGCTGTTTTTT
J gene: TRBJ1-2; D gene: NA; V gene: TRBV5-6; clone size: NA; CDR3 protein: CASSLRGGSGYTF; CDR3 DNA: TGTGCCAGCAGCTTGAGGGGCGGGAGTGGCTACACCTTC
J gene: TRBJ1-2; D gene: NA; V gene: TRBV24-1; clone size: NA; CDR3 protein: CATSDFAGLGGYTF; CDR3 DNA: TGTGCCACCAGTGATTTCGCAGGGCTGGGGGGCTACACCTTC
J gene: TRBJ2-5; D gene: TRBD2; V gene: TRBV9; clone size: NA; CDR3 protein: CASSVISGAPETQYF; CDR3 DNA: TGTGCCAGCAGCGTAATTAGCGGGGCCCCAGAGACCCAGTACTTC
J gene: TRBJ1-5; D gene: NA; V gene: TRBV9; clone size: NA; CDR3 protein: CASSVGQGGSNQPQHF; CDR3 DNA: TGTGCCAGCAGCGTAGGCCAGGGCGGAAGCAATCAGCCCCAGCATTTT
J gene: TRBJ1-6; D gene: TRBD1; V gene: TRBV2; clone size: NA; CDR3 protein: CASSGAGGRGSPLHF; CDR3 DNA: TGTGCCAGCAGCGGAGCAGGGGGCAGAGGGTCACCCCTCCACTTT